Shown below are 32 T cell receptor beta chains from a single sample sequenced in a study of blood T cells in healthy people across ages. With a J-beta primer mix and a sample-barcoded 5' primer, a second PCR ran about 7 to 12 cycles. TCRdb re-called the 5' RACE reads with MiXCR, one entry per CDR3 protein. The table has over 1,500,000 distinct CDR3 sequences, around half seen once. Sequencing was performed on blood. Source of these receptors: a woman between 40 and 55 years old in good health.

This clonotype occurred a few times. The chain joins TRBV5-1 to TRBJ2-5; D gene uncertain. The ends were cut back, 2 bases at V and 2 bases at J, with 13 bases in the middle. CDR1 SGHRS and CDR2 YFSETQ come from the germline V gene. The CDR3 totals 15 residues. The CDR3 DNA follows: TGCGCCAGCAGCTTTGGTGGGAACTTTCAAGAGACCCAGTACTTC. Translation gives CASSFGGNFQETQYF.

Comments on this clonotype: Germline and junction disagree at one end, which may indicate a read error. Here the CDR3 reads CASSAHLDRSYEQYF. In DNA, the CDR3 is TGTGCCAGTAGTGCCCACTTAGACAGAAGCTACGAGCAGTACTTC. The gene calls are TRBV6-1 and TRBJ2-4; the D gene is possibly TRBD1 (5 bases). TRBJ2-7 explains the end of the DNA better; the J call may be wrong. CDR1 MNHNS and CDR2 SASEGT come from the germline V gene. This CDR3 spans 15 amino acids.

This clonotype was observed a handful of times. The rearrangement links TRBV4-1 to TRBJ1-6, with TRBD1 as a possible D gene (5 bases). Deletions cut 3 bases from V and 8 bases from J, with 20 bases between. This CDR3 contains 17 residues. Germline V gene sequence: CDR1 MGHRA, CDR2 YSYEKL. The CDR3 bases are TGCGCCAGCAGCCATGGGGCCGCGGGACCCATTTATTCACCCCTCCACTTT. Translating gives CASSHGAAGPIYSPLHF.

The CDR3 region is CASSQPDREETQYF. CDR3 DNA: TGTGCCAGCAGCCAGCCGGACAGGGAAGAGACCCAGTACTTC. This rearrangement joins TRBV4-2 to TRBJ2-5; 8 bases map to TRBD1. J gave up 3 bases and V 3 bases, and 3 bases lay outside the gene matches. CDR1 and CDR2 from the germline V gene are LGHNA and YNFKEQ. The CDR3 extends over 14 amino acids.

This clonotype was observed a few times. The rearrangement uses TRBV5-1 and TRBJ2-7; 7 nucleotides line up with TRBD1. Germline-derived CDR1 and CDR2 are SGHRS and YFSETQ. CDR3 length: 12 residues. J was trimmed by 5 bases and V by 4 bases; bases with no gene match: 3. DNA for the CDR3: TGCGCCAGCAGCAGTGGGACAGACGAGCAGTACTTC. It yields the protein CASSSGTDEQYF. The whole variable domain, filled in from reference TRBV5-1 and TRBJ2-7, reads KAGVTQTPRYLIKTRGQQVTLSCSPISGHRSVSWYQQTPGQGLQFLFEYFSETQRNKGNFPGRFSGRQFSNSRSEMNVSTLELGDSALYLCASSSGTDEQYFGPGTRLTVT.

This clonotype showed up just a few times. The V and J genes are TRBV6-5 and TRBJ2-5; 10 bases align to TRBD2. V lost 2 bases and J lost 1; bases outside the gene matches: 4. The length of the CDR3 is 16 residues. The germline gives CDR1 MNHEY, CDR2 SVGAGI. DNA of the CDR3: TGTGCCAGCAGTTACGGTGTAGCGGGGGGCCAAGAGACCCAGTACTTC. Translated, it gives CASSYGVAGGQETQYF.

This clonotype has more than one count but fewer than ten. The chain carries TRBV12-3 or TRBV12-4 and TRBJ1-5; D possibly corresponds to TRBD1 (6 bases). V lost 5 bases and J lost 2, with 16 bases in between. The CDR3 is 16 residues long. The CDR3 sequence is CASSLTGNWGNQPQHF. The CDR3 DNA sequence: TGTGCCAGCAGTCTCACAGGGAATTGGGGCAATCAGCCCCAGCATTTT.

The J gene is TRBJ2-7, the V gene TRBV7-2, with D possibly called TRBD1 or TRBD2 (5 bases each). This CDR3 has 16 residues. Germline V gene lookup returns CDR1 SGHTA and CDR2 FQGNSA. Trimming removed 2 bases at V and 6 bases at J, with 20 bases between. The CDR3 spells CASSLRHGDGAVEQYF. The DNA of the CDR3 is TGTGCCAGCAGCTTAAGGCATGGGGACGGGGCGGTCGAGCAGTACTTC. Variable domain in full (rest from reference TRBV7-2 and TRBJ2-7): GAGVSQSPSNKVTEKGKDVELRCDPISGHTALYWYRQSLGQGLEFLIYFQGNSAPDKSGLPSDRFSAERTGGSVSTLTIQRTQQEDSAVYLCASSLRHGDGAVEQYFGPGTRLTVT.

To note about this clonotype: At one of its ends the junction is not consistent with the germline gene, which may arise from a read error. The V gene is TRBV7-9, the J gene TRBJ2-7, with a possible D match to TRBD1 (6 bases). Germline V gene lookup returns CDR1 SEHNR and CDR2 FQNEAQ (reference sequence). The CDR3 is 15 amino acids. The DNA of the CDR3 is TGTGCCAGCAGCTCACCAGGGGATAAATCCTGCGAGCAGTACTTC. It encodes CASSSPGDKSCEQYF. Full variable domain (outside the CDR3, taken from reference TRBV7-9 and TRBJ2-7): DTGVSQNPRHKITKRGQNVTFRCDPISEHNRLYWYRQTLGQGPEFLTYFQNEAQLEKSRLLSDRFSAERPKGSFSTLEIQRTEQGDSAMYLCASSSPGDKSCEQYFGPGTRLTVT.

This clonotype showed up just a few times. This CDR3 is CASSLDGAASSTDTQYF. The CDR3 coding sequence is TGTGCCAGCAGCTTAGACGGCGCGGCTAGTAGCACAGATACGCAGTATTTT. The V and J genes are TRBV7-2 and TRBJ2-3, with D uncertain. Per the germline V gene, CDR1 is SGHTA and CDR2 is FQGNSA. V was cut by 1 base and J by 0 bases, with 14 bases left in between. The CDR3 is made up of 17 amino acids. The variable domain in full, completed from reference TRBV7-2 and TRBJ2-3, reads GAGVSQSPSNKVTEKGKDVELRCDPISGHTALYWYRQSLGQGLEFLIYFQGNSAPDKSGLPSDRFSAERTGGSVSTLTIQRTQQEDSAVYLCASSLDGAASSTDTQYFGPGTRLTVL.

CDR3 sequence: CASSVVAGEQETQYF. The CDR3 DNA sequence: TGTGCCAGCAGCGTAGTAGCGGGGGAACAAGAGACCCAGTACTTC. The rearrangement links TRBV9 to TRBJ2-5, with 9 nucleotides matching TRBD2. The V and J ends lost 0 bases and 2 bases, in that order; junction bases with no gene match: 2. The CDR3 has 15 residues. Germline V gene sequence: CDR1 SGDLS, CDR2 YYNGEE.

This clonotype was counted between two and nine times. The V and J genes are TRBV6-1 and TRBJ2-1; D is possibly TRBD1 (5 bases). Germline assignment: CDR1 MNHNS and CDR2 SASEGT. Trimming shortened V by 0 bases and J by 7 bases, and 10 bases separated the two germline ends. CDR3 length equals 14 residues. The CDR3 nucleotides read TGTGCCAGCAGTGAAGCGCTATCAGGGAATGAGCAGTTCTTC. Its translation is CASSEALSGNEQFF.

The chain recombines TRBV21-1 with TRBJ2-3. TRBV21-1 is tagged as a pseudogene. The CDR3 runs to 14 residues. The CDR3 is CASSHGYVTDTQYF. CDR3 DNA: TGTGCCAGCAGCCATGGATACGTTACAGATACGCAGTATTTT.

J is TRBJ2-5 and V is TRBV7-3; the D gene is possibly TRBD1 (6 bases). The J call may not be correct, given that the DNA end is closer to TRBJ2-7. There are 16 residues in the CDR3. Germline CDR1 is SGHTA and CDR2 is FQGTGA. As DNA, the CDR3 is TGTGCCAGCACCAAAGGGGGAGTAGCAGGGTACTACGAGCAGTACTTC. It specifies CASTKGGVAGYYEQYF.

V gene TRBV9 combines with J gene TRBJ2-1; D perhaps matches TRBD2 (5 bases). Per the germline V gene, CDR1 is SGDLS and CDR2 is YYNGEE. V gave up 0 bases and J gave up 2 bases, with 9 bases separating them. This CDR3 region has 15 residues. CDR3 DNA sequence: TGTGCCAGCAGCGTAGAGCGAGCGGCCTACAATGAGCAGTTCTTC. Protein sequence: CASSVERAAYNEQFF.

The chain has TRBV10-3 and TRBJ1-1; D is unresolved. In germline, CDR1 is ENHRY, CDR2 SYGVKD. The V end lost 7 bases, the J end lost 0 bases, and 15 bases lay between the germline ends. The CDR3 runs 15 residues. CDR3 protein: CAINPDPSMNTEAFF. CDR3 sequence (DNA): TGTGCCATCAATCCTGACCCCAGCATGAACACTGAAGCTTTCTTT.

This chain links TRBV6-2 or TRBV6-3 with TRBJ2-3; 7 bases are a match to TRBD1. Germline trimming cut 10 bases from V and 7 bases from J; bases unmatched to any gene: 14. Germline assignment: CDR1 MNHEY and CDR2 SVGEGT. This CDR3 region has 14 residues. The CDR3 DNA reads as TGTGCCACCGCGACAGGGCCTGTTATCAATACGCAGTATTTT. It encodes CATATGPVINTQYF.

The chain links TRBV7-8 to TRBJ2-5, with a tentative D call TRBD2 (6 bases). V was shortened by 2 bases and J by 5 bases, with 15 bases between the two germline ends. The CDR3 is 15 amino acids. Germline-derived CDR1 and CDR2 are SGHVS and FQNEAQ. The CDR3 DNA reads as TGTGCCAGCAGCTTATGGGGGGAGGCGGGCGAGACCCAGTACTTC. This encodes CASSLWGEAGETQYF.

The V and J genes are TRBV20-1 and TRBJ2-7; D gene uncertain. This CDR3 is built from 14 residues. CDR1 is DFQATT and CDR2 is SNEGSKA in the germline V gene (reference sequence). V was shortened by 4 bases and J by 2 bases, with 15 bases between the two germline ends. CDR3 protein: CSAIPSGFTYEQYF. The DNA of the CDR3 is TGCAGTGCTATACCCTCCGGGTTCACCTACGAGCAGTACTTC.

V gene TRBV7-2 combines with J gene TRBJ2-5; D remains unclear. Per the germline V gene, CDR1 is SGHTA and CDR2 is FQGNSA. Between the trimmed V and J ends, which lost 1 base and 5 bases, there was a span of 8 bases. This CDR3 is 13 amino acids long. CDR3 sequence: CASSLVFHETQYF. CDR3 in DNA: TGTGCCAGCAGCTTAGTATTTCACGAGACCCAGTACTTC.

A few counts support this clonotype. The gene calls are TRBV7-9 and TRBJ2-1; D might be TRBD1 (5 bases). Germline CDR1 is SEHNR and CDR2 is FQNEAQ (reference sequence). Trimming left V 3 bases short and J 7 bases short, with 13 bases between. This CDR3 is built from 14 residues. As DNA, the CDR3 is TGTGCCAGCAGCTTCGGGCAGGGTGAAAATGAGCAGTTCTTC. Its protein is CASSFGQGENEQFF.

This clonotype was observed a handful of times. The V call is TRBV20-1, the J call TRBJ1-6; perhaps TRBD1 as D (6 bases). With 3 bases removed from V and 6 bases from J, the gap between germline ends came to 18 bases. This CDR3 has 16 amino acids. The germline V gene has CDR1 DFQATT and CDR2 SNEGSKA (reference sequence). Written as DNA, the CDR3 is TGCAGTGCTAGTCACCCGGGGACAACTTTTAATTCACCCCTCCACTTT. It specifies CSASHPGTTFNSPLHF.

This chain uses TRBV4-2 with TRBJ2-7; D is perhaps TRBD2 (6 bases). The germline CDR1 and CDR2 sequences are LGHNA and YNFKEQ. V lost 2 bases and J 2 bases, leaving 13 bases between the germline ends. The CDR3 is 15 amino acids. CDR3 bases: TGTGCCAGCAGCCAATTGGGACTGGGGCCCTACGAGCAGTACTTC. Protein product: CASSQLGLGPYEQYF.

The genes are TRBV7-2 and TRBJ1-2, with D uncertain. The length of the CDR3 is 14 residues. V was clipped by 5 bases and J by 8 bases, with 18 bases between them. Germline CDR1 reads SGHTA; CDR2 reads FQGNSA. The CDR3 here is CASSVPLPREGYTF. The CDR3 DNA follows: TGTGCCAGCAGCGTACCCCTTCCCCGGGAGGGCTACACCTTC.

This rearrangement joins TRBV5-1 to TRBJ2-5; tentatively, D is TRBD2 (5 bases). Germline CDR1 SGHRS, CDR2 YFSETQ. V shed 4 bases and J shed 4 bases, with 14 bases lying between them. The CDR3 spans 14 residues. The CDR3: CASSTGIGRETQYF. In DNA form, the CDR3 reads TGCGCCAGCAGCACGGGGATCGGTCGAGAGACCCAGTACTTC.

The rearrangement uses TRBV24-1 and TRBJ2-1; no definite D call. Per the germline V gene, CDR1 is KGHDR and CDR2 is SFDVKD. Trimming took 0 bases from V and 2 from J, leaving 10 bases between them. The CDR3 has 16 amino acids. CDR3 sequence: CATSDLLAAAYNEQFF. Written as DNA, the CDR3 is TGTGCCACCAGTGATTTGTTGGCGGCGGCCTACAATGAGCAGTTCTTC.

The V and J genes are TRBV4-1 and TRBJ2-1; D remains ambiguous. The CDR3 has 12 amino acids. Per the germline V gene, CDR1 is MGHRA and CDR2 is YSYEKL. V lost 1 base and J lost 8, with 6 bases in between. The CDR3 DNA is TGCGCCAGCAGCCAAGTAATTCATGAGCAGTTCTTC. It is translated as CASSQVIHEQFF.

This clonotype was observed at least ten times. The chain employs TRBV12-3 or TRBV12-4 and TRBJ2-7; the D gene is possibly TRBD1 (5 bases). Trimming stripped 0 bases from V and 2 bases from J, with 8 bases between. The CDR3 totals 14 residues. In DNA, the CDR3 is TGTGCCAGCAGTTTAGCGGGGCCCACCTACGAGCAGTACTTC. Protein product: CASSLAGPTYEQYF.

The V and J genes are TRBV5-5 and TRBJ2-5; D not resolved. There are 15 residues in the CDR3. The V end lost 0 bases, the J end lost 1 base, and 10 bases lay between the germline ends. CDR1 and CDR2 (germline): SGHKS, YYEKEE (reference sequence). The CDR3, as DNA: TGTGCCAGCAGCTTGGGCGGCTGGGGCCAAGAGACCCAGTACTTC. Translated, it gives CASSLGGWGQETQYF.

The chain is built from TRBV9 and TRBJ2-1, with TRBD2 matching 11 bases. The J call is uncertain, as TRBJ2-7 better fits the DNA end. The CDR3 is made up of 19 amino acids. Germline CDR1 SGDLS, CDR2 YYNGEE. The CDR3 protein is CASSVPSGGSPSSYNEQYF. The DNA of the CDR3 is TGTGCCAGCAGCGTCCCTAGCGGGGGGTCTCCGAGCTCCTACAATGAGCAGTACTTC.

The chain joins TRBV3-1 to TRBJ2-4; D is uncertain. V was trimmed by 1 base and J by 0 bases, leaving 13 bases between them. The CDR3 has 17 residues. Germline-derived CDR1 and CDR2 are LGHDT and YNNKEL (reference sequence). The chain's CDR3 is CASSQGTEILAKNIQYF. The CDR3 DNA reads as TGTGCCAGCAGCCAAGGGACGGAAATCCTAGCCAAAAACATTCAGTACTTC.

The chain has TRBV11-1 and TRBJ2-3; tentatively, D is TRBD1 or TRBD2 (5 bases each). V was cut by 5 bases and J by 2 bases, with 20 bases left in between. The CDR3 spans 17 residues. Germline CDR1 SGHAT, CDR2 FQDESV (reference sequence). The DNA for the CDR3 is TGTGCCAGCAGCAAAGGGCAGTTCGCAGGGACCACAGATACGCAGTATTTT. It encodes CASSKGQFAGTTDTQYF.